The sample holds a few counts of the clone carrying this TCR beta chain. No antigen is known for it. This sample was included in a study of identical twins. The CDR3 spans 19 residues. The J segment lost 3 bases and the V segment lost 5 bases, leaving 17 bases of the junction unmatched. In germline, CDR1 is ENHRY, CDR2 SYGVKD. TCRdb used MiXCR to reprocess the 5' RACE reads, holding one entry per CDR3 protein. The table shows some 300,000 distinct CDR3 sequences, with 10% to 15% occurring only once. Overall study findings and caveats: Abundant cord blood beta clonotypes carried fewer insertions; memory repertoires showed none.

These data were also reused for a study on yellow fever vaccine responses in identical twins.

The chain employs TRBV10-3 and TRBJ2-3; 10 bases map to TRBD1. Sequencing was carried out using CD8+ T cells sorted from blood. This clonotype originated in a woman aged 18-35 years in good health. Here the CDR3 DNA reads TGTGCCATCAGTCAAAGACAGGGGGCACAGAAAGGGTGGACAGATACGCAGTATTTT. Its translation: CAISQRQGAQKGWTDTQYF.